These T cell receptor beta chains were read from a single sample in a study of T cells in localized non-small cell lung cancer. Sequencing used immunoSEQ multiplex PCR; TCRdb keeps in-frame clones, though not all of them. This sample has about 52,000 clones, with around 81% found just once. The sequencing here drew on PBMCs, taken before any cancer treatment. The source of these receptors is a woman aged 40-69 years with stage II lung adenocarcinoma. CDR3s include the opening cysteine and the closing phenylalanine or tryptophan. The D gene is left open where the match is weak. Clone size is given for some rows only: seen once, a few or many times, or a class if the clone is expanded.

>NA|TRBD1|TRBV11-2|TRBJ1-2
TGTGCCAGCAGCTTAGGCGGACAGGGGCTCTATGGCTACACCTTC
CASSLGGQGLYGYTF
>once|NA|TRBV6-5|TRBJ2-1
TGTGCCAGCAGTTACTCGAGAAGCGGGCACAATGAGCAGTTCTTC
CASSYSRSGHNEQFF
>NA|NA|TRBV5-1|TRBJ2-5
TGCGCCAGCAGCTTGGCTGGGCTGGGGCAAGAAACCCAGTACTTC
CASSLAGLGQETQYF
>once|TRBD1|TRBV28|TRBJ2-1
TGTGCCAGCCGGACAGGGTCATACAATGAGCAGTTCTTC
CASRTGSYNEQFF
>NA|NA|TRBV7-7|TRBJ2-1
TGTGCTAGCTCTCGGTTAGAGGGGTACAATGAGCAGTTCTTC
CASSRLEGYNEQFF
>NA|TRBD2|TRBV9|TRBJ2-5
TGTGCCAGCAGCGTAGATTCAGGGAGGGGAGAGACCCAGTACTTC
CASSVDSGRGETQYF
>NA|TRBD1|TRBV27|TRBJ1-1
TGTGCCAGCAGTTTAGAGGGACCTCACAGGGGGCGGTTCACCTTCATGAACACTGAAGCTTTCTTT
CASSLEGPHRGRFTFMNTEAFF
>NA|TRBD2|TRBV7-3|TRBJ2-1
TGTGCCAGCAGCCTTCGGACTAGCGCCTACAATGAGCAGTTCTTC
CASSLRTSAYNEQFF
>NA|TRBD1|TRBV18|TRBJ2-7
TGTGCCAGCTCACCCGGGACAGGTCCCTACGAGCAGTACTTC
CASSPGTGPYEQYF
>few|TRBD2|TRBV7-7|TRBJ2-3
TGTGCTAGCAGCTTGGGGGTGGGACTAGTAGATACGCAGTATTTT
CASSLGVGLVDTQYF
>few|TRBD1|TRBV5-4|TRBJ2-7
TGTGCCAGCAGCTTGGCCGGACAGGGCTCCTACGAGCAGTACTTC
CASSLAGQGSYEQYF
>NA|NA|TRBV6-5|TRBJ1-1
TGTGCCAGTCGTAAAAGTGAGGGGGTGAACACTGAAGCTTTCTTT
CASRKSEGVNTEAFF
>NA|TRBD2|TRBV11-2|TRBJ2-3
TGTGCCAGCAGCCAGCTATCGGGGGGGCACACAGATACGCAGTATTTT
CASSQLSGGHTDTQYF
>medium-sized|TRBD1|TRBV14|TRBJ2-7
TGTGCCAGCAGTCCGGGGACAGGGGGCTTCTACGAGCAGTACTTC
CASSPGTGGFYEQYF
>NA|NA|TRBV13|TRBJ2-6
TGTGCCAGCAGCGGCAGGCGCTCTGGGGCCAACGTCCTGACTTTC
CASSGRRSGANVLTF
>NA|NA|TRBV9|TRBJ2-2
TGTGCCAGCAGCGTAGTTGGGACGTCGGTTACCCGTGCGAACACCGGGGAGCTGTTTTTT
CASSVVGTSVTRANTGELFF
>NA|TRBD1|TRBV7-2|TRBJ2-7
TGTGCCAGCAGCGTGGACAGGGGGCTTTCCTACGAGCAGTACTTC
CASSVDRGLSYEQYF
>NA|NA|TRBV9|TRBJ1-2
TGTGCCAGCAGCGTAGAGGAGACATACTATGGCTACACCTTC
CASSVEETYYGYTF
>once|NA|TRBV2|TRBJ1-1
TGTGCCAGCAGTGAGATGGACGGGAACACTGAAGCTTTCTTT
CASSEMDGNTEAFF
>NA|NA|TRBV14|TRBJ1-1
TGTGCCAGCAGCCAAGGCCTGGGGCGACTTACTGAAGCTTTCTTT
CASSQGLGRLTEAFF
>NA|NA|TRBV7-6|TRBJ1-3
TGTGCCAGCAGCCCAGGGGTATCCTCTGGAAACACCATATATTTT
CASSPGVSSGNTIYF
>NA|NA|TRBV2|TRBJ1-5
TGTGCCAGCAGTGTAGAGGGAGGCAATCAGCCCCAGCATTTT
CASSVEGGNQPQHF
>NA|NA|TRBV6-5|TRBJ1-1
TGTGCCAGCACCAACCCCCTCCAGGGTACTGAAGCTTTCTTT
CASTNPLQGTEAFF
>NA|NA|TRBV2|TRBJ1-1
TGTGCCAGCAGTGAAGGTGAGAACACTGAAGCTTTCTTT
CASSEGENTEAFF
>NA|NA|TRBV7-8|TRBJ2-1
TGTGCCAGCAGCTCCTTTGAGGGGGGTCTCTACAATGAGCAGTTCTTC
CASSSFEGGLYNEQFF
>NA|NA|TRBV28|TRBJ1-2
TGTGCCAGCAGTTCACCGGACAGCCGGTTCTATGGCTACACCTTC
CASSSPDSRFYGYTF
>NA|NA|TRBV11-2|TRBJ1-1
TGTGCCAGCAGCTTAATCAACCGGGGTAGCGGCACTGAAGCTTTCTTT
CASSLINRGSGTEAFF
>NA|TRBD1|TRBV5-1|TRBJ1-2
TGCGCCAGCAGCTTCCGACAGGGCAGCTATGGCTACACCTTC
CASSFRQGSYGYTF
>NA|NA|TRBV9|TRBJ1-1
TGTGCCAGCAGCGTAGCTGGTGGTTGGACTGAAGCTTTCTTT
CASSVAGGWTEAFF
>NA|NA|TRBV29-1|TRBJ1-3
TGCAGCGTTGAATTGGCAGGGTGGGGAAACACCATATATTTT
CSVELAGWGNTIYF
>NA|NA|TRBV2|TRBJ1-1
TGTGCCAGCAGTGAAGGGAACACTGAAGCTTTCTTT
CASSEGNTEAFF
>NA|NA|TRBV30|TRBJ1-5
TGTGCCTGGAGTGTATGGGGTCCCAATCAGCCCCAGCATTTT
CAWSVWGPNQPQHF
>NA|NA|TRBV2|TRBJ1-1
TGTGCCAGCTTTAGAGTGAACACTGAAGCTTTCTTT
CASFRVNTEAFF
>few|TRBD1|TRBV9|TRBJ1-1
TGTGCCAGCAGCGCCCGACAGGGTGTCGTCTCGGACACTGAAGCTTTCTTT
CASSARQGVVSDTEAFF
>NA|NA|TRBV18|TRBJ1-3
TGTGCCAGCTCGAACCGGGAGGCCTCTGGAAACACCATATATTTT
CASSNREASGNTIYF
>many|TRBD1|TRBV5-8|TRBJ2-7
TGTGCCAGCAGACCGGGACAGAGCTCCTACGAGCAGTACTTC
CASRPGQSSYEQYF
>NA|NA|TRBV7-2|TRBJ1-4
TGTGCCAGCAGCTTAGTGGTAGGGAGGGATGAAAAACTGTTTTTT
CASSLVVGRDEKLFF
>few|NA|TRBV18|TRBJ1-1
TGTGCCAGCTCACCAAATGGGGCCATGAACACTGAAGCTTTCTTT
CASSPNGAMNTEAFF
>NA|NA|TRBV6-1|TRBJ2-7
TGTGCCAGCAGTGAGCGGCAGGTCTACGAGCAGTACTTC
CASSERQVYEQYF
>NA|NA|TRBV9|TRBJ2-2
TGTGCCAGCAGCGTCGGGATGACGAACACCGGGGAGCTGTTTTTT
CASSVGMTNTGELFF